The 18 T cell receptor beta chains reported below all come from one sample, sequenced in a study of molecular identifiers for immune sequencing clone quantification (dated by TCRdb to 2016 to 2018). The library was obtained by PCR. This sample was sequenced with an Illumina HiSeq 4000. The public reads were quality trimmed at Q25 with fastp and then assembled into clones with MiXCR by TCRdb, keeping productive beta chains. Each entry is one CDR3 protein sequence, shown with its most common DNA and genes. The sample profile shows approximately 500,000 distinct CDR3 sequences; around 21% of them were found once. In total, the top ten clones hold around 0.84% of the sample. The sequencing input was naive CD8+ T cells from blood, with Jurkat cell RNA spiked in. Interpreted using the paper, the cell subset or site label stands for: FACS-sorted CD8+CD4-CCR7+CD45RA+ naive T cells. These receptors all stem from a human donor in good health. Some libraries in this study had Jurkat cell RNA spiked in.

Points on this clonotype: A read error may be the cause here, since a much bigger clone is one base away. The chain joins TRBV30 to TRBJ2-7, with a weak D call TRBD2 (6 bases). The CDR3 has 13 residues. Germline V gene data show CDR1 as GTSNPN and CDR2 as SVGIG (reference sequence). The CDR3 spells CTWIAESSYEQYF. The CDR3 DNA follows: TGTACCTGGATAGCGGAAAGCTCCTACGAGCAGTACTTC.

This clonotype was observed many times. The chain uses TRBV20-1 and TRBJ2-7; 9 positions match TRBD1. Germline trimming cut 2 bases from V and 3 bases from J; bases unmatched to any gene: 2. Per the germline V gene, CDR1 is DFQATT and CDR2 is SNEGSKA (reference sequence). This CDR3 is built from 13 residues. This chain's CDR3 is CSARWTGVYEQYF. CDR3 coding DNA: TGCAGTGCTAGATGGACAGGGGTCTACGAGCAGTACTTC.

This clonotype was seen a few times. The J gene is TRBJ2-3, the V gene TRBV3-1; 11 nucleotides line up with TRBD2. Germline CDR1 and CDR2: LGHDT and YNNKEL (reference sequence). This CDR3 spans 17 amino acids. With 4 bases clipped from V and 6 bases from J, the junction kept 12 bases outside the gene matches. The CDR3 loop is CASSPRTSGPTGDTQYF. CDR3 nucleotides: TGTGCCAGCAGCCCACGGACTAGCGGGCCTACGGGGGATACGCAGTATTTT.

This clonotype was observed many times. The chain has TRBV5-6 and TRBJ2-7; 11 nucleotides agree with TRBD1. Germline assignment: CDR1 SGHDT and CDR2 YYEEEE. The trim removed 2 bases at V and 7 bases at J, leaving 5 bases unmatched. The CDR3 covers 14 residues. CDR3 bases: TGTGCCAGCAGCTTCGGACAGGGGGCCCGTGAGCAGTACTTC. Encoded protein: CASSFGQGAREQYF.

This clonotype was counted between two and nine times. The chain couples TRBV3-1 to TRBJ2-2; 7 positions agree with TRBD1. The CDR3 is 17 amino acids. The ends lost 2 bases at V and 0 bases at J; junction bases unmatched: 6. Germline assignment: CDR1 LGHDT and CDR2 YNNKEL (reference sequence). For the CDR3, the DNA is TGTGCCAGCAGCCAACCTGGGGACAGACCGAACACCGGGGAGCTGTTTTTT. Protein product: CASSQPGDRPNTGELFF. Supplemented by reference TRBV3-1 and TRBJ2-2, the full variable domain reads DTAVSQTPKYLVTQMGNDKSIKCEQNLGHDTMYWYKQDSKKFLKIMFSYNNKELIINETVPNRFSPKSPDKAHLNLHINSLELGDSAVYFCASSQPGDRPNTGELFFGEGSRLTVL.

This clonotype was found a few times. The chain is built from TRBV5-6 and TRBJ2-1; the D gene is possibly TRBD1 (5 bases). Germline values: CDR1 SGHDT, CDR2 YYEEEE. V was clipped by 4 bases and J by 8 bases, with 19 bases between them. The CDR3 length is 15 residues. The DNA of the CDR3 is TGTGCCAGCAGCCAAGGCACAGGCCTTTATTATGAGCAGTTCTTC. Translated: CASSQGTGLYYEQFF.

The chain couples TRBV24-1 to TRBJ1-5; a possible D gene is TRBD1 (5 bases). The germline CDR1 and CDR2 sequences are KGHDR and SFDVKD. The CDR3 sequence is 12 residues long. V was shortened by 1 base and J by 12 bases, with 9 bases between the two germline ends. In DNA, the CDR3 is TGTGCCACCAGTGATTTTCAGGGCCTCCAGCATTTT. Translating it yields CATSDFQGLQHF.

Concerning this clonotype itself: This clone may be a read error of a much larger clone one base away. This chain links TRBV30 with TRBJ2-7; 7 nucleotides align to TRBD1. There are 13 residues in the CDR3. Germline V gene sequence: CDR1 GTSNPN, CDR2 SVGIG (reference sequence). CDR3 sequence reads: CAWSPEGAYEQHF. The CDR3 DNA sequence: TGTGCCTGGAGCCCCGAGGGGGCCTACGAGCAGCACTTC.

CDR3 bases: TGTGCCAGCAGCGAAGTTTCGACAGTCTTCTACTATGGCTACACCTTC. This translates into CASSEVSTVFYYGYTF. This chain uses TRBV7-2 with TRBJ1-2; perhaps TRBD1 as D (5 bases). Germline CDR1 and CDR2: SGHTA and FQGNSA. This CDR3 has 16 amino acids. Trimming removed 5 bases from V and 3 bases from J, with 19 bases in between.

This clonotype has only a few counts. This chain uses TRBV7-8 with TRBJ1-4, with D hard to call. V was clipped by 5 bases and J by 6 bases, with 16 bases between them. Germline CDR1 SGHVS, CDR2 FQNEAQ. The CDR3 runs 15 residues. CDR3: CASSRETRLDEKLFF. CDR3 nucleotide sequence: TGTGCCAGCAGCCGCGAGACAAGGTTGGATGAAAAACTGTTTTTT.

The chain combines TRBV6-5 with TRBJ2-1, with 11 bases aligning to TRBD2. This CDR3 is 16 amino acids long. The V gene end was trimmed by 6 bases and the J gene end by 4 bases; junction bases not matched to a gene: 8. CDR1 MNHEY and CDR2 SVGAGI come from the germline V gene. The CDR3 here is CASRTLLAGAYNEQFF. CDR3 DNA sequence: TGTGCCAGCAGAACCCTACTAGCGGGAGCTTACAATGAGCAGTTCTTC.

In this sample, this clonotype turned up a few times. The chain uses TRBV12-3 or TRBV12-4 and TRBJ1-1; a weak D match, TRBD1 (6 bases). This CDR3 is built from 13 residues. Trimming cost V 3 bases and J 11 bases, with 16 bases left between them. CDR3 residues: CASSLGGHSGAFF. CDR3 DNA sequence: TGTGCCAGCAGTTTGGGGGGACACTCGGGTGCTTTCTTT.

A few counts support this clonotype. V and J are TRBV7-3 and TRBJ2-3; no clear D. The V end lost 2 bases, the J end lost 3 bases, and 12 bases lay between the germline ends. This CDR3 contains 15 residues. Germline V gene sequence: CDR1 SGHTA, CDR2 FQGTGA. The DNA of the CDR3 is TGTGCCAGCAGCTTATGGGCTAGTACTACAGATACGCAGTATTTT. Protein sequence: CASSLWASTTDTQYF.

This clonotype was detected a few times. The chain couples TRBV4-1 to TRBJ1-1; tentative D call: TRBD1 (6 bases). The length of the CDR3 is 15 residues. CDR1 MGHRA and CDR2 YSYEKL come from the germline V gene. The V gene lost 2 bases and the J gene lost 5 bases, with 15 bases spanning the gap. The CDR3 here is CASSQPVAGATEAFF. CDR3 coding DNA: TGCGCCAGCAGCCAACCCGTGGCGGGGGCTACTGAAGCTTTCTTT.

Turning to this clonotype: The junction and the germline gene differ at one end; a read error may be behind it. This chain uses TRBV10-1 with TRBJ1-1; maybe TRBD1 (6 bases). The CDR3 length is 13 residues. Germline V gives CDR1 WNHNN, CDR2 SYGVQD (reference sequence). The CDR3 is CASRPGTSTEASF. The CDR3 bases are TGCGCCAGCAGGCCGGGGACATCCACTGAAGCTTCCTTT.

This chain connects TRBV6-5 to TRBJ2-7, with 11 bases that match TRBD1. Germline CDR1 MNHEY, CDR2 SVGAGI. The CDR3 consists of 15 residues. After removal of 7 bases from V and 3 bases from J, the junction contained 8 bases not matched to a gene. CDR3 coding DNA: TGTGCCAGCAACCCCCGGGACAGGGGGGTCTACGAGCAGTACTTC. This gives the protein CASNPRDRGVYEQYF.

This clonotype has only a few counts. J is TRBJ2-7 and V is TRBV7-9; the match to TRBD2 covers 11 bases. Trimming at V came to 6 bases and at J to 0 bases, leaving 7 bases not matched to a gene. This CDR3 has 16 residues. Germline CDR1 is SEHNR and CDR2 is FQNEAQ (reference sequence). DNA of the CDR3: TGTGCCAGCAGGAATTCGACTAGCGGGGACTCCTACGAGCAGTACTTC. This translates into CASRNSTSGDSYEQYF.

This chain links TRBV9 with TRBJ2-1; D is perhaps TRBD2 (6 bases). The CDR3 runs to 16 residues. The V end lost 0 bases, the J end lost 3 bases, and 13 bases lay between the germline ends. Germline lookup yields CDR1 SGDLS and CDR2 YYNGEE. DNA for the CDR3: TGTGCCAGCAGCGTAGTCGGTAGCGGAGACTACAATGAGCAGTTCTTC. Its translation: CASSVVGSGDYNEQFF.